The next 5 T cell receptor beta chains were all read from a single sample in a study of cytomegalovirus exposure and HLA in healthy donors (dated by TCRdb to about 2017). The library was generated by the immunoSEQ multiplex PCR assay. For the multiplex PCR, a mixture combining 60 forward primers for TCR Vbeta segments and 13 reverse primers for TCR Jbeta segments was used. Imported from immuneACCESS, the table was reduced by TCRdb to in-frame sequences with V and J called. These copies leave out some clones; in studies compared against another copy, an unresolved V gene accounts for under half, and the cause of the remainder is not known. The sample table lists fewer than 250,000 clones, over 65% of them with a count of one. The ten largest clones represent 1% to 1.5% of the sample. The source material was PBMCs. The origin of the receptors is a human donor in good health.

The CDR3 here is CASSDRDRRADTQYF. The CDR3 nucleotides read TGTGCCAGCAGTGACCGGGACAGGAGGGCAGATACGCAGTATTTT. This chain links TRBV25-1 with TRBJ2-3, with 8 bases that match TRBD1. CDR3 length equals 15 residues. V was pared by 3 bases and J by 4 bases, with 6 bases of the junction left unmatched. Germline CDR1 reads MGHDK; CDR2 reads SYGVNS.

The chain has TRBV30 and TRBJ2-4, with D tentatively TRBD1 (7 bases). Germline CDR1 reads GTSNPN; CDR2 reads SVGIG (reference sequence). Trimming shortened V by 3 bases and J by 2 bases, and 17 bases separated the two germline ends. The CDR3 covers 16 residues. As DNA, the CDR3 is TGTGCCTGGAGCGTGACAGGGAGGTGGACCAAAAACATTCAGTACTTC. Encoded protein: CAWSVTGRWTKNIQYF.

This clone has a single count. The V call is TRBV30, the J call TRBJ2-5; TRBD2 agrees at 9 bases. The J call may not be correct, given that the DNA end is closer to TRBJ2-7. There are 18 residues in the CDR3. CDR1 GTSNPN and CDR2 SVGIG come from the germline V gene (reference sequence). CDR3 loop: CAWGVGLAGRWGSYEQYF. As DNA, the CDR3 is TGTGCCTGGGGGGTTGGTCTAGCGGGACGATGGGGCTCCTACGAGCAGTACTTC.

The chain employs TRBV9 and TRBJ2-3; D may be TRBD2 (6 bases). CDR1 is SGDLS and CDR2 is YYNGEE in the germline V gene. The CDR3 runs to 14 residues. The germline V and J ends were trimmed by 3 bases and 3 bases, with 11 bases remaining between them. The CDR3 nucleotides read TGTGCCAGCAGCGCATCGGGAGCAACAGATACGCAGTATTTT. Its translation: CASSASGATDTQYF.

DNA of the CDR3: TGTGCCAGCAGTCGGAGCTACGAGCAGTACTTC. This codes for CASSRSYEQYF. V is TRBV5-6 and J is TRBJ2-7; D is uncertain. Germline CDR1 and CDR2: SGHDT and YYEEEE. CDR3 size: 11 residues. V gave up 5 bases and J gave up 3 bases, with 6 bases separating them.